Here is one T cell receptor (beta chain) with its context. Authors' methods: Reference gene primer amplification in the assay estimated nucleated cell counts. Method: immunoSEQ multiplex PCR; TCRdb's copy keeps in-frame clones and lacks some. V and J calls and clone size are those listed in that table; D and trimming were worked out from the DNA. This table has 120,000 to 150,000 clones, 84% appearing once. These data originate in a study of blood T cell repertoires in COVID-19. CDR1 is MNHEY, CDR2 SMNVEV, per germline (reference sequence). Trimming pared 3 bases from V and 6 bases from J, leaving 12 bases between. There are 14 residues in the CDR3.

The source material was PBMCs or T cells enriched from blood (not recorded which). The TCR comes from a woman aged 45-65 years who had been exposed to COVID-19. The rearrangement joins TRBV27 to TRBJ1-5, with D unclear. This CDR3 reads CASSFGSGTQPQHF. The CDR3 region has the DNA TGTGCCAGCAGTTTCGGATCGGGTACTCAGCCCCAGCATTTT.